The 8 T cell receptor beta chains below come from one sample, sequenced in a study of sequential checkpoint blockade in melanoma (dated by TCRdb to the late 2010s). The treatment or condition label of this sample denotes: randomized to nivolumab then ipilimumab (arm A) or the reverse (arm B). Libraries were built with the immunoSEQ multiplex PCR assay. TCRdb carries this immuneACCESS record with in-frame sequences only. Its versions omit some clonotypes, under half of them owing to an unresolved V gene in the studies checked, with the rest unexplained. In all, the sample holds about 5,200 clones, and about 68% of those were seen once. Clones ranked in the top ten supply around 28% of the sample. This sample comprised CD8+ T cells sorted from blood (inferred from file names), obtained from a patient given nivolumab and ipilimumab in sequence. The receptor set was obtained from a human donor with melanoma.

The rearrangement joins TRBV25-1 to TRBJ2-3; D not certain. Germline values: CDR1 MGHDK, CDR2 SYGVNS. This CDR3 region has 11 residues. V lost 3 bases and J 8 bases, leaving 6 bases between the germline ends. DNA of the CDR3: TGTGCCAGCAGTGATCCCCTTACGCAGTATTTT. Amino acids: CASSDPLTQYF. Full variable domain (missing parts from reference TRBV25-1 and TRBJ2-3): EADIYQTPRYLVIGTGKKITLECSQTMGHDKMYWYQQDPGMELHLIHYSYGVNSTEKGDLSSESTVSRIRTEHFPLTLESARPSHTSQYLCASSDPLTQYFGPGTRLTVL.

V usage is TRBV7-9 and J usage is TRBJ2-1, with 7 bases matching TRBD1. CDR3 length: 16 residues. Germline V lookup: CDR1 SEHNR, CDR2 FQNEAQ (reference sequence). Trimming removed 5 bases from V and 6 bases from J; junction bases left unmatched: 13. CDR3 DNA sequence: TGTGCCAGCAGCCCCACACCGGGACAGCAGGCCAATGAGCAGTTCTTC. Its translation: CASSPTPGQQANEQFF. The whole variable domain, filled in from reference TRBV7-9 and TRBJ2-1, reads DTGVSQNPRHKITKRGQNVTFRCDPISEHNRLYWYRQTLGQGPEFLTYFQNEAQLEKSRLLSDRFSAERPKGSFSTLEIQRTEQGDSAMYLCASSPTPGQQANEQFFGPGTRLTVL.

This chain uses TRBV7-8 with TRBJ1-4; the D gene is possibly TRBD1 (6 bases). The CDR3 totals 16 residues. Trimming shortened V by 6 bases and J by 0 bases, and 14 bases separated the two germline ends. Germline V gene sequence: CDR1 SGHVS, CDR2 FQNEAQ. CDR3 sequence: CASSSSRGATNEKLFF. In DNA form, the CDR3 reads TGTGCCAGCAGTTCTAGCAGGGGTGCAACTAATGAAAAACTGTTTTTT.

This clone has just a few counts. This chain links TRBV6-1 with TRBJ2-7; D call uncertain. V lost 2 bases to trimming and J lost 4 bases, with 9 bases between them. Germline V gene lookup returns CDR1 MNHNS and CDR2 SASEGT. CDR3 length: 13 amino acids. CDR3 sequence: CASSEWAEYEQYF. The CDR3 coding sequence is TGTGCCAGCAGTGAATGGGCAGAGTACGAGCAGTACTTC.

This rearrangement joins TRBV6-6 to TRBJ1-1; the D gene is possibly TRBD1 (5 bases). The CDR3 has 11 residues. The V gene lost 8 bases and the J gene lost 4 bases, with 8 bases spanning the gap. The germline gives CDR1 MNHNY, CDR2 SVGAGI (reference sequence). The CDR3 DNA reads TGTGCCAGCTCAGGGTTCACTGAAGCTTTCTTT. Translating gives CASSGFTEAFF.

The genes are TRBV10-2 and TRBJ2-1; 10 bases line up with TRBD1. Trimming removed 7 bases from V and 2 bases from J; junction bases left unmatched: 5. The CDR3 is made up of 15 amino acids. Germline V CDR1 and CDR2: WSHSY, SAAADI. CDR3 protein: CASTPGTGAYNEQFF. In DNA, the CDR3 is TGCGCCAGCACACCCGGGACAGGGGCCTACAATGAGCAGTTCTTC.

The genes are TRBV5-1 and TRBJ2-2; 12 nucleotides line up with TRBD2. The CDR3 sequence is 22 residues long. After removal of 0 bases from V and 0 bases from J, the junction contained 15 bases not matched to a gene. Germline-derived CDR1 and CDR2 are SGHRS and YFSETQ. The chain's CDR3 is CASSLGLAGATRPWANTGELFF. The CDR3 DNA reads TGCGCCAGCAGCTTGGGACTAGCGGGGGCAACCCGGCCTTGGGCGAACACCGGGGAGCTGTTTTTT.

In this sample, this clone turned up once. The chain is built from TRBV9 and TRBJ2-5; a weak D match, TRBD1 (6 bases). The CDR3 is made up of 13 amino acids. Germline CDR1 SGDLS, CDR2 YYNGEE. V lost 3 bases and J 7 bases, leaving 13 bases between the germline ends. CDR3 coding DNA: TGTGCCAGCAGCGCAAACAGGGACGCGACCCAGTACTTC. This encodes CASSANRDATQYF.